Listed below are T cell receptor beta chains from one sample, sequenced in a study of a mutant IDH1 vaccine in newly diagnosed glioma. The table came from immunoSEQ multiplex PCR; TCRdb's copy has only in-frame clones and leaves some out. The sample carries about 65,000 clones, 70% to 90% recorded once. These receptors lack a known antigen. The specimen comprised PBMCs, sampled from a glioma patient whose treatment included an IDH1 peptide vaccine. These receptors were taken from a man aged 25-45 years with glioma. Each CDR3 is given with its conserved first and last residue. A D gene is named only where the DNA matches it firmly. The size of a clone is reported for some rows only, either as once, few or many, or as a class for expanded clones.

>.|.|TRBJ1-2|TRBV4-2
TGTGCCAGCAGCTCCTCTTCAGCATACTATGGCTACACCTTC
CASSSSSAYYGYTF
>.|.|TRBJ2-7|TRBV27
TGTGCCAGCTCCGGGGCCGGCCGCTCCTACGAGCAGTACTTC
CASSGAGRSYEQYF
>.|few|TRBJ1-3|TRBV7-9
TGTGCCAGCAGCTTAGTCGCCGATTCTGGAAACACCATATATTTT
CASSLVADSGNTIYF
>.|once|TRBJ1-1|TRBV6-5
TGTGCCAGCAGAGCACAGGGTACCAACACTGAAGCTTTCTTT
CASRAQGTNTEAFF
>.|.|TRBJ2-7|TRBV4-1
TGCGCCAGCAGCCAAGTCTGGAGGGACGAGCAGTACTTC
CASSQVWRDEQYF
>.|.|TRBJ2-1|TRBV2
TGTGCCAGCAGTGAAGAAAGAACCCCGAGCAATGAGCAGTTCTTC
CASSEERTPSNEQFF
>.|.|TRBJ2-3|TRBV18
TGTGCCAGCTCACCATACAGGGTCGTCACAGATACGCAGTATTTT
CASSPYRVVTDTQYF
>TRBD1|.|TRBJ1-2|TRBV6-5
TGTGCCAGCAGACAAGCTAATCCCGGGACAGCTGGCTACACCTTC
CASRQANPGTAGYTF
>.|.|TRBJ1-5|TRBV20-1
TGCAGTGCTAGATGGGGTCAGCCCCAGCATTTT
CSARWGQPQHF
>TRBD1|.|TRBJ1-5|TRBV6-5
TGTGCCAGCAGGACCAGGGGGTATAATCAGCCCCAGCATTTT
CASRTRGYNQPQHF
>TRBD1|.|TRBJ2-1|TRBV19
TGTGCCAGTAGTATACGTACGGGACAGGGGTCCTACAATGAGCAGTTCTTC
CASSIRTGQGSYNEQFF
>TRBD1|few|TRBJ1-5|TRBV4-1
TGCGCCAGCAGCCAAACCCCGGGGACAGGGGATCAGCCCCAGCATTTT
CASSQTPGTGDQPQHF
>.|.|TRBJ1-4|TRBV27
TGTGCCAGCAGTCTCAACAGGCCCCGGGCTCGGAAACTGTTTTTT
CASSLNRPRARKLFF
>.|.|TRBJ2-2|TRBV4-1
TGCGCCAGCAGCCAAGATGGGACTGGAAGCACCGGGGAGCTGTTTTTT
CASSQDGTGSTGELFF
>TRBD1|.|TRBJ2-2|TRBV9
TGTGCCAGCAGCGCCAGAGACTACAGGGGCACCGGGGAGCTGTTTTTT
CASSARDYRGTGELFF
>.|.|TRBJ1-3|TRBV4-1
TGCGCCAGCAGCCAAGATGGGCTAGGTGGAAACACCATATATTTT
CASSQDGLGGNTIYF
>TRBD1|once|TRBJ1-2|TRBV2
TGTGCCAGCAGTGATTACAGGGGGCTCGACTATGGCTACACCTTC
CASSDYRGLDYGYTF
>TRBD2|.|TRBJ2-3|TRBV15
TGTGCCACCAGACGCGGGGGGAGCACAGATACGCAGTATTTT
CATRRGGSTDTQYF
>.|.|TRBJ1-5|TRBV28
TGTGCCAGCGTAGCCAGCGGGAGAGGGAGCAATCAGCCCCAGCATTTT
CASVASGRGSNQPQHF
>.|.|TRBJ2-3|TRBV27
TGTGCCAGCAACCCGGGATTCACAGATACGCAGTATTTT
CASNPGFTDTQYF
>.|.|TRBJ1-6|TRBV5-1
TGCGCCAGCAGCACCCGGGACAAGAATTCACCCCTCCACTTT
CASSTRDKNSPLHF
>TRBD1|.|TRBJ2-7|TRBV13
TGTGCCAGCAGTAATTCCCCCGGGACAGGGCTGGTAAACGAGCAGTACTTC
CASSNSPGTGLVNEQYF
>.|.|TRBJ1-1|TRBV10-3
TGTGCCATCAGTGAAGTCGAAGGATCTGAAGCTTTCTTT
CAISEVEGSEAFF
>.|.|TRBJ2-3|TRBV2
TGTGCCAGCAGTGACTGGAAAACTAGCACAGATACGCAGTATTTT
CASSDWKTSTDTQYF
>.|.|TRBJ1-2|TRBV15
TGTGCCACCAGCAGAGATGGTACTGGTTATGGCTACACCTTC
CATSRDGTGYGYTF